This paragraph reports one T cell receptor beta chain. This clonotype was seen a few times. The clone's antigen remains unknown. No much larger clone exists at a distance of one base, and base qualities are not known. This sample was taken from a study of CD8 T cells in ankylosing spondylitis (dated by TCRdb to the late 2010s). Some background on the complete study: T cell receptor beta repertoires were profiled in healthy donors and ankylosing spondylitis patients so that disease-linked TCR variants could be found. In total, the full study cohort was made up of 110 or so healthy donors and 25 ankylosing spondylitis patients. Peripheral blood was sampled, and synovial fluid was additionally collected from ankylosing spondylitis patients. What the work shows at the level of the full study, not this receptor alone: A CD8+ phenotype was shown by the disease-linked clones, which were found at relatively low frequencies in peripheral blood. Significant enrichment of the disease-linked clones was reported in matched synovial fluid samples from ankylosing spondylitis patients. Blood from ankylosing spondylitis patients appeared to be characterized by a TCR beta motif made up of about 8 highly homologous amino acid variants. Some motif variants had previously been reported in the synovial fluid and blood of reactive arthritis patients, which suggests shared mechanisms of disease initiation.

TCRdb records Illumina HiSeq 2500 as the sequencer. TCR beta libraries were prepared by quantitative 5'-RACE with molecular barcodes. For the original study's pipeline: Disease-linked TCR variants were identified with a new computational method built on a probabilistic model of VDJ rearrangement. TCRdb applied fastp at Q25 and MiXCR to the public reads, then kept only in-frame beta chains. When rows share a CDR3 protein, they turn into one entry using the most common DNA and genes. TCRdb, not the original authors, processed these V and J calls. This sample holds 250,000 to 400,000 distinct CDR3 sequences; roughly 11% were observed only once. About 10% of the sample lies in the top ten. The germline V gene (reference sequence) sets CDR1 to SEHNR and CDR2 to FQNEAQ. From the cysteine up to the phenylalanine, the CDR3 has a length of 12 residues. Only the CDR3 DNA stays, 36 bases, in frame from base 1. Relative to germline, V is 5 bases shorter and J is 9 bases shorter, with 11 bases between their ends.

The material sequenced was blood, either unsorted or a sorted T cell fraction (not recorded which). The receptor chain draws on TRBV7-9 and TRBJ2-1; a weak D assignment points to TRBD1 (6 bases agree). The receptor's source is a female donor with ankylosing spondylitis or in good health (not recorded which). The CDR3 reads CASSLQGIEQFF. The DNA reads TGTGCCAGCAGCCTACAGGGAATTGAGCAGTTCTTC.